These T cell receptor beta chains were read from a single sample in a study of cytomegalovirus exposure and HLA in healthy donors. The table came from immunoSEQ multiplex PCR; TCRdb's copy has only in-frame clones and leaves some out. The sample records 150,000 to 200,000 clones, roughly nine tenths being singletons. What was sequenced was PBMCs. Every receptor here comes from a young woman in good health and CMV-seropositive. Each CDR3 is given with its conserved first and last residue. D genes are given only for firm matches. Only part of the rows carry a size: once, few, many, or a class if the clone is expanded.

V gene,J gene,D gene,clone size,CDR3 protein,CDR3 DNA
TRBV7-2,TRBJ2-7,TRBD2,.,CASSLGGGGTYEQYF,TGTGCCAGCAGCTTAGGCGGGGGGGGAACCTACGAGCAGTACTTC
TRBV18,TRBJ1-1,TRBD1,.,CASSLNPGGPEAFF,TGTGCCAGCTCACTTAATCCAGGGGGGCCTGAAGCTTTCTTT
TRBV11-2,TRBJ2-7,TRBD2,.,CASRSSGDPYEQYF,TGTGCCAGCAGATCAAGCGGGGATCCCTACGAGCAGTACTTC
TRBV19,TRBJ2-1,.,.,CASSKDSPRLGNEQFF,TGTGCCAGTAGTAAGGACAGCCCTAGACTGGGGAATGAGCAGTTCTTC
TRBV4-2,TRBJ2-5,TRBD2,.,CASSQDRASGGAETQYF,TGTGCCAGCAGCCAAGATAGGGCTAGCGGGGGGGCAGAGACCCAGTACTTC
TRBV5-1,TRBJ1-6,.,.,CASSPGPQGSSYNSPLHF,TGCGCCAGCAGCCCGGGCCCCCAGGGTAGCTCCTATAATTCACCCCTCCACTTT
TRBV29-1,TRBJ1-5,.,.,CSVDAGYNQPQHF,TGCAGCGTTGACGCAGGGTACAATCAGCCCCAGCATTTT
TRBV7-6,TRBJ2-1,.,.,CASSLGGGLAYNEQFF,TGTGCCAGCAGCTTAGGGGGGGGGCTCGCCTACAATGAGCAGTTCTTC
TRBV2,TRBJ2-3,TRBD1,.,CASSFDRGVGDTQYF,TGTGCCAGCAGTTTTGACAGGGGAGTTGGAGATACGCAGTATTTT
TRBV6-5,TRBJ1-5,.,.,CASSLGATVGQPQHF,TGTGCCAGCAGTTTGGGCGCCACGGTCGGTCAGCCCCAGCATTTT
TRBV7-2,TRBJ2-5,TRBD2,.,CASSLFATSGGAFIGTQYF,TGTGCCAGCAGCTTATTCGCGACTAGCGGGGGGGCCTTTATCGGGACCCAGTACTTC
TRBV7-6,TRBJ2-3,.,once,CASSRNPGLETDTQYF,TGTGCCAGCAGCCGAAACCCGGGACTGGAGACAGATACGCAGTATTTT
TRBV18,TRBJ2-7,TRBD2,.,CASSPYTSGVGSYEQYF,TGTGCCAGCTCACCTTACACTAGCGGGGTGGGTTCCTACGAGCAGTACTTC
TRBV6-5,TRBJ2-7,.,.,CASSYYRDSYEQYF,TGTGCCAGCAGTTACTACCGGGACTCCTACGAGCAGTACTTC
TRBV19,TRBJ2-3,.,.,CASSRTGDFTDTQYF,TGTGCCAGTAGTAGAACAGGGGACTTCACAGATACGCAGTATTTT
TRBV7-3,TRBJ1-1,.,.,CASSLGQNTEAFF,TGTGCCAGCAGCTTGGGGCAGAACACTGAAGCTTTCTTT
TRBV27,TRBJ1-4,.,.,CASSLGGFGTNEKLFF,TGTGCCAGCAGTTTAGGGGGGTTTGGAACTAATGAAAAACTGTTTTTT
TRBV11-3,TRBJ2-1,TRBD2,.,CASSPQRGEGLDEQFF,TGTGCCAGCAGCCCCCAGCGGGGAGAGGGGTTGGATGAGCAGTTCTTC
TRBV6-6,TRBJ2-7,TRBD1,.,CASSRTGTGPYEQYF,TGTGCCAGCAGTCGGACCGGGACAGGGCCCTACGAGCAGTACTTC
TRBV7-3,TRBJ2-1,TRBD2,.,CASSSPGTSVNEQFF,TGTGCCAGCAGCTCGCCCGGGACTAGCGTCAATGAGCAGTTCTTC
TRBV30,TRBJ2-1,TRBD1,.,CASGQGLGNEQFF,TGTGCCTCGGGACAGGGGCTGGGGAATGAGCAGTTCTTC
TRBV4-1,TRBJ2-7,TRBD1,.,CASSQNRGRVYEQYF,TGCGCCAGCAGCCAAAATAGGGGGCGCGTCTACGAGCAGTACTTC
TRBV18,TRBJ2-2,TRBD1,once,CASSPDRIPGQGNTGELFF,TGTGCCAGCTCACCCGATCGTATACCGGGACAGGGGAACACCGGGGAGCTGTTTTTT
TRBV7-6,TRBJ2-7,.,.,CASSLPPLGGEQYF,TGTGCCAGCAGCTTACCCCCTCTAGGGGGCGAGCAGTACTTC
TRBV5-4,TRBJ2-1,.,.,CASSSAKAVDEQFF,TGTGCCAGCAGTTCAGCGAAGGCTGTCGATGAGCAGTTCTTC
TRBV27,TRBJ2-5,.,.,CASSLKGDRKETQYF,TGTGCCAGCAGTTTAAAGGGGGACCGTAAAGAGACCCAGTACTTC
TRBV2,TRBJ1-5,.,.,CASRRENSNQPQHF,TGTGCCAGCCGCAGGGAAAATAGCAATCAGCCCCAGCATTTT
TRBV2,TRBJ1-1,.,.,CARSRQANTEAFF,TGTGCCAGGTCCAGACAGGCGAACACTGAAGCTTTCTTT
TRBV30,TRBJ1-2,.,.,CAWLRQIGGGYTF,TGTGCCTGGCTAAGGCAGATTGGGGGCGGCTACACCTTC
TRBV5-5,TRBJ2-5,.,.,CASSLGAAPFQETQYF,TGTGCCAGCAGCTTGGGGGCAGCACCCTTCCAAGAGACCCAGTACTTC
TRBV20-1,TRBJ1-1,.,.,CSAPRGSEAFF,TGCAGTGCTCCAAGGGGCTCTGAAGCTTTCTTT
TRBV2,TRBJ2-5,TRBD2,.,CASSEASGGSETQYF,TGTGCCAGCAGTGAGGCTAGCGGGGGCTCAGAGACCCAGTACTTC
TRBV6-5,TRBJ2-5,TRBD2,.,CASSSGRAGTQYF,TGTGCCAGCAGTAGCGGGAGGGCCGGGACCCAGTACTTC
TRBV19,TRBJ2-7,TRBD2,.,CASSIDAGGSYEQYF,TGTGCCAGTAGTATAGATGCGGGAGGTTCCTACGAGCAGTACTTC
TRBV28,TRBJ2-3,TRBD1,.,CASSSQGAKGDTQYF,TGTGCCAGCAGTTCTCAGGGGGCGAAGGGTGATACGCAGTATTTT
TRBV7-2,TRBJ2-5,.,.,CASSFDRDNIQETQYF,TGTGCCAGCAGCTTTGACCGGGACAACATCCAAGAGACCCAGTACTTC
TRBV10-1,TRBJ2-5,TRBD2,.,CATLGLAGVETQYF,TGCGCCACCTTGGGACTAGCGGGAGTAGAGACCCAGTACTTC
TRBV14,TRBJ2-1,TRBD2,.,CASSPAGGLNNEQFF,TGTGCCAGCAGCCCAGCGGGAGGTCTCAACAATGAGCAGTTCTTC
TRBV7-9,TRBJ2-7,.,.,CASSPNPPGALLSSYEQYF,TGTGCCAGCAGCCCCAACCCCCCAGGGGCCCTTTTAAGCTCCTACGAGCAGTACTTC
TRBV25-1,TRBJ2-3,.,.,CASSEDGGRGTYF,TGTGCCAGCAGTGAAGATGGAGGGAGGGGGACGTATTTT
TRBV5-5,TRBJ2-5,.,.,CASSLFRQLETQYF,TGTGCCAGCAGCTTGTTTAGACAGTTGGAGACCCAGTACTTC